The rows below give T cell receptor beta chains drawn from one sample of a study of blood T cell repertoires in COVID-19. This table comes from immunoSEQ multiplex PCR, and its TCRdb copy is limited to in-frame clones, with some not included. The repertoire consists of over 300,000 clones, with 89% occurring once and the leading ten covering under 7.5%. Sample: peripheral blood. Every receptor here comes from a young man who had recovered from COVID-19. CDR3s include the opening cysteine and the closing phenylalanine or tryptophan. D genes are given only for firm matches. Clone sizes are given selectively: once, few, many, or a class where the clone is expanded.

D	V	J	size	CDR3	DNA
-	TRBV20-1	TRBJ2-2	few	CSSTGELFF	TGCAGCTCCACCGGGGAGCTGTTTTTT
TRBD1	TRBV11-2	TRBJ1-1	-	CASSLDQGAKVYTEAFF	TGTGCCAGCAGCTTAGATCAGGGGGCAAAGGTGTACACTGAAGCTTTCTTT
TRBD2	TRBV5-1	TRBJ2-5	-	CASTRTSVQETQYF	TGCGCCAGCACAAGGACTAGCGTCCAAGAGACCCAGTACTTC
TRBD1	TRBV30	TRBJ2-7	-	CAWVGQGRPYEQYF	TGTGCCTGGGTCGGACAGGGGCGCCCCTACGAGCAGTACTTC
TRBD1	TRBV7-9	TRBJ1-2	once	CASSLDRGGYTF	TGTGCCAGCAGCTTAGACAGGGGAGGCTACACCTTC
-	TRBV4-3	TRBJ1-1	-	CASSQDRGAGTEAFF	TGCGCCAGCAGCCAAGATAGGGGCGCGGGAACTGAAGCTTTCTTT
-	TRBV30	TRBJ2-2	-	CAWSPMRGPLNTGELFF	TGTGCCTGGAGTCCAATGCGAGGGCCACTGAACACCGGGGAGCTGTTTTTT
TRBD2	TRBV30	TRBJ2-7	-	CAWSVWSGSGGEQYF	TGTGCCTGGAGTGTGTGGAGCGGGAGTGGCGGCGAGCAGTACTTC
TRBD1	TRBV4-3	TRBJ2-1	-	CASSQLGGAEQFF	TGCGCCAGCAGCCAATTAGGGGGCGCTGAGCAGTTCTTC
TRBD2	TRBV7-3	TRBJ2-3	-	CASSLTGRLAGEADTQYF	TGTGCCAGCAGCTTAACGGGCAGACTAGCGGGTGAGGCAGATACGCAGTATTTT
TRBD2	TRBV13	TRBJ2-3	once	CASSPGLAETQYF	TGTGCCAGCAGCCCGGGACTAGCCGAAACGCAGTATTTT
TRBD2	TRBV9	TRBJ2-6	-	CASSHGLAGEEVEGGANVLTF	TGTGCCAGCAGCCATGGACTAGCGGGAGAAGAGGTTGAGGGTGGGGCCAACGTCCTGACTTTC
-	TRBV27	TRBJ2-1	-	CASRTFPSEQFF	TGTGCCAGCAGAACCTTCCCCAGTGAGCAGTTCTTC
TRBD2	TRBV7-8	TRBJ2-7	-	CASTTRGAYEQYF	TGTGCCAGCACAACCCGGGGGGCCTACGAGCAGTACTTC
-	TRBV15	TRBJ1-5	few	CATSRGDGVEGSRQPQHF	TGTGCCACCAGCAGAGGCGACGGGGTTGAGGGAAGCAGGCAGCCCCAGCATTTT
-	TRBV19	TRBJ2-7	once	CASSIEGAGSSYEQYF	TGTGCCAGTAGTATCGAGGGCGCGGGGAGCTCCTACGAGCAGTACTTC
-	TRBV25-1	TRBJ1-2	-	CASSEAGGNYGYTF	TGTGCCAGCAGTGAGGCCGGGGGAAACTATGGCTACACCTTC
-	TRBV25-1	TRBJ2-5	-	CASSGGGETQYF	TGTGCCAGCAGTGGGGGAGGAGAGACCCAGTACTTC
-	TRBV11-2	TRBJ2-1	-	CASSSDFISYNEQFF	TGTGCCAGCAGCTCGGACTTCATCTCCTACAATGAGCAGTTCTTC
TRBD1	TRBV4-1	TRBJ1-1	-	CASSHPDRANTEAFF	TGCGCCAGCAGCCACCCCGACAGGGCGAACACTGAAGCTTTCTTT
TRBD2	TRBV18	TRBJ2-1	-	CASSPPGLANHEQFF	TGTGCCAGCTCACCCCCGGGACTAGCGAACCATGAGCAGTTCTTC
TRBD1	TRBV10-3	TRBJ1-1	-	CATHRGSGEAFF	TGTGCCACTCACAGGGGTTCGGGTGAAGCTTTCTTT
TRBD1	TRBV25-1	TRBJ1-1	-	CASSGQGATEAFF	TGTGCCAGCAGTGGACAGGGGGCCACTGAAGCTTTCTTT
-	TRBV18	TRBJ2-7	-	CASSPTPAGPYEQYF	TGTGCCAGCTCACCAACTCCTGCAGGGCCATACGAGCAGTACTTC
TRBD1	TRBV24-1	TRBJ2-4	-	CATRTGWSKNIQYF	TGTGCCACCAGGACAGGGTGGTCCAAAAACATTCAGTACTTC
-	TRBV7-6	TRBJ1-1	-	CASSLEGVNTEAFF	TGTGCCAGCAGCCTCGAAGGGGTGAACACTGAAGCTTTCTTT
-	TRBV19	TRBJ1-5	-	CASSMHSGGNQPQHF	TGTGCCAGTAGTATGCACAGCGGGGGCAATCAGCCCCAGCATTTT
TRBD2	TRBV6-5	TRBJ2-7	-	CASSSLGLDPYEQYF	TGTGCCAGCAGTTCCTTGGGACTAGATCCCTACGAGCAGTACTTC
-	TRBV4-2	TRBJ1-5	-	CASSQDGGAGQPQHF	TGTGCCAGCAGCCAAGATGGGGGGGCGGGACAGCCCCAGCATTTT
-	TRBV29-1	TRBJ1-1	-	CNLPGRAMNTEAFF	TGCAACCTCCCTGGCAGGGCCATGAACACTGAAGCTTTCTTT
TRBD1	TRBV5-4	TRBJ1-2	-	CASSLGTGKDTNYGYTF	TGTGCCAGCAGCTTGGGGACAGGGAAAGACACTAACTATGGCTACACCTTC
-	TRBV18	TRBJ2-3	-	CASSPGLEDTQYF	TGTGCCAGCTCACCAGGACTTGAGGATACGCAGTATTTT